Following are 26 T cell receptor beta chains from one sample sequenced in a study of T cells in narcolepsy. Some clones are missing from TCRdb's copy, which holds only in-frame ones; the method was immunoSEQ multiplex PCR. The sample has approximately 38,000 clones, around 90% seen once. Input material: CD45RA- memory CD4+ T cells from PBMCs. These receptor sequences come from a human donor with narcolepsy.

The V gene is TRBV11-3, the J gene TRBJ1-1; the D is unclear. This CDR3 is built from 15 residues. Germline CDR1 SGHNT, CDR2 YENEEA. V lost 1 base, J lost 0 bases, and 9 bases lay in between. The DNA for the CDR3 is TGTGCCAGCAGCTTAGGATCCGGGATGAACACTGAAGCTTTCTTT. This gives the protein CASSLGSGMNTEAFF.

The gene calls are TRBV11-3 and TRBJ2-1, with a weak D call TRBD2 (5 bases). The CDR3 has 12 amino acids. CDR1 is SGHNT and CDR2 is YENEEA in the germline V gene. Trimming took off 0 bases at V and 10 bases at J, with 7 bases between the two ends. The CDR3 region is CASSLEGAEQFF. In DNA form, the CDR3 reads TGTGCCAGCAGCTTAGAGGGAGCCGAGCAGTTCTTC.

The chain is built from TRBV11-3 and TRBJ2-7; D perhaps matches TRBD2 (6 bases). The V gene's germline CDR1 is SGHNT and CDR2 YENEEA. CDR3 length: 15 residues. The germline V and J ends were trimmed by 0 bases and 1 base, with 10 bases remaining between them. The CDR3 reads CASSLEAAGSYEQYF. The CDR3 DNA sequence: TGTGCCAGCAGCTTAGAGGCCGCGGGATCCTACGAGCAGTACTTC.

This CDR3 is CSVVSRGTDTQYF. CDR3 DNA: TGCAGCGTTGTCAGTAGGGGCACAGATACGCAGTATTTT. This chain uses TRBV29-1 with TRBJ2-3; no clear D. V was shortened by 4 bases and J by 1 base, with 9 bases between the two germline ends. The germline gives CDR1 SQVTM, CDR2 ANQGSEA. This CDR3 is 13 amino acids long.

The chain joins TRBV18 to TRBJ1-2; tentatively, D is TRBD1 (6 bases). The length of the CDR3 is 14 residues. Trimming cost V 2 bases and J 7 bases, with 14 bases left between them. Germline V CDR1 and CDR2: KGHSH, LQKENI. CDR3 DNA: TGTGCCAGCTCACCAGGACAGCGGAAACTTGGCTACACCTTC. It encodes CASSPGQRKLGYTF.

V gene TRBV5-1 combines with J gene TRBJ1-4; TRBD1 might be the D (5 bases). The ends were cut back, 3 bases at V and 6 bases at J, with 12 bases in the middle. The CDR3 runs 14 residues. Germline-derived CDR1 and CDR2 are SGHRS and YFSETQ. The CDR3 protein is CASSYDRADEKLFF. The CDR3 nucleotides read TGCGCCAGCAGCTACGACAGAGCAGATGAAAAACTGTTTTTT.

The chain is built from TRBV6-1 and TRBJ1-1, with 9 bases aligning to TRBD1. The length of the CDR3 is 15 residues. Looked up from germline, CDR1 is MNHNS and CDR2 is SASEGT. Trimming cost V 6 bases and J 1 base; bases outside gene matches: 6. The CDR3 here is CASRAKTGGNTEAFF. CDR3 DNA sequence: TGTGCCAGCAGAGCCAAGACAGGGGGGAACACTGAAGCTTTCTTT.

This rearrangement joins TRBV7-9 to TRBJ1-2; unclear D gene. Germline CDR1 is SEHNR and CDR2 is FQNEAQ (reference sequence). V lost 1 base to trimming and J lost 4 bases, with 10 bases between them. The CDR3 sequence is 14 residues long. Written as DNA, the CDR3 is TGTGCCAGCAGCTTAGGCAGGCAGAGCTATGGCTACACCTTC. Translated: CASSLGRQSYGYTF.

This clone has just one count. V usage is TRBV27 and J usage is TRBJ2-7; D remains ambiguous. Germline V gives CDR1 MNHEY, CDR2 SMNVEV (reference sequence). V was pared by 5 bases and J by 2 bases, with 13 bases between. The CDR3 consists of 14 residues. The CDR3 protein is CASSPRTPPYEQYF. The DNA of the CDR3 is TGTGCCAGCAGTCCGAGGACGCCTCCCTACGAGCAGTACTTC.

This chain connects TRBV4-2 to TRBJ2-2, with D maybe TRBD1 (6 bases). The germline gives CDR1 LGHNA, CDR2 YNFKEQ. The CDR3 covers 18 residues. The ends were cut back, 0 bases at V and 4 bases at J, with 18 bases in the middle. The CDR3 nucleotides are TGTGCCAGCAGCCAAGATCTTGTGGGGGCTGGGGGCACCGGGGAGCTGTTTTTT. This sequence encodes CASSQDLVGAGGTGELFF.

CDR3 DNA sequence: TGTGCCAGCAGCTTGTCCGGGGGTGGAAACACCATATATTTT. This sequence encodes CASSLSGGGNTIYF. The rearrangement links TRBV11-3 to TRBJ1-3; TRBD1 is a possible D gene (5 bases). Germline CDR1 is SGHNT and CDR2 is YENEEA. This CDR3 is 14 amino acids long. V shed 3 bases and J shed 3 bases, with 9 bases lying between them.

The rearrangement joins TRBV6-6 to TRBJ2-1; D is undetermined. There are 12 residues in the CDR3. The germline V gene has CDR1 MNHNY and CDR2 SVGAGI (reference sequence). V gave up 5 bases and J gave up 7 bases, with 9 bases separating them. The CDR3 DNA follows: TGTGCCAGCAGTAGCCCAAGGAATGAGCAGTTCTTC. This encodes CASSSPRNEQFF.

The rearrangement joins TRBV5-1 to TRBJ1-3; D unresolved. This CDR3 is built from 14 residues. The germline V gene encodes CDR1 SGHRS and CDR2 YFSETQ. The V gene lost 5 bases and the J gene lost 0 bases, with 9 bases spanning the gap. In DNA form, the CDR3 reads TGCGCCAGCAGACCGTCGAGCTCTGGAAACACCATATATTTT. Its translation: CASRPSSSGNTIYF.

The chain joins TRBV11-2 to TRBJ2-5, with 9 bases fitting TRBD1. The CDR3 is 16 residues long. Germline-derived CDR1 and CDR2 are SGHAT and FQNNGV. V shed 3 bases and J 9 bases; nucleotides not matched to a gene: 14. The CDR3 sequence: CASSFQMGQGPRAQYF. The CDR3 coding sequence is TGTGCCAGCAGCTTCCAGATGGGACAGGGACCTAGGGCCCAGTACTTC.

Only one count was recorded for this clone. The rearrangement links TRBV27 to TRBJ2-5, with 7 bases that match TRBD2. The V gene's germline CDR1 is MNHEY and CDR2 SMNVEV (reference sequence). V was pared by 8 bases and J by 0 bases, with 12 bases of the junction left unmatched. CDR3 length equals 16 residues. Written as DNA, the CDR3 is TGTGCCAGCCGTTCCTTGGCCGGGACTAACCAAGAGACCCAGTACTTC. Amino acids: CASRSLAGTNQETQYF.

The chain is built from TRBV4-2 and TRBJ1-5; a possible D gene is TRBD1 (6 bases). Trimming cost V 0 bases and J 1 base, with 16 bases left between them. In germline, CDR1 is LGHNA, CDR2 YNFKEQ. The CDR3 has 18 amino acids. The CDR3 region is CASSQERSGAGSNQPQHF. DNA for the CDR3: TGTGCCAGCAGCCAAGAGAGGTCGGGGGCTGGAAGCAATCAGCCCCAGCATTTT.

This chain joins TRBV9 and TRBJ2-1; 11 bases map to TRBD2. V lost 1 base and J lost 12; bases outside the gene matches: 9. The CDR3 is made up of 15 amino acids. Germline loops: CDR1 SGDLS, CDR2 YYNGEE. The CDR3 bases are TGTGCCAGCAGCGTATTAGCGGGGGGGGAAGTCGGGCAGTTCTTC. Amino acids: CASSVLAGGEVGQFF.

The rearrangement links TRBV5-6 to TRBJ2-5; D call uncertain. Germline CDR1 SGHDT, CDR2 YYEEEE. The V end lost 4 bases, the J end lost 0 bases, and 1 base lay between the germline ends. The CDR3 contains 11 residues. The chain's CDR3 is CASSHQETQYF. DNA of the CDR3: TGTGCCAGCAGCCACCAAGAGACCCAGTACTTC.

The chain recombines TRBV7-9 with TRBJ1-2; D gene unclear. V shed 3 bases and J shed 4 bases, with 12 bases lying between them. Germline V CDR1 and CDR2: SEHNR, FQNEAQ (reference sequence). This CDR3 is 14 amino acids long. The CDR3: CASSFGGESYGYTF. CDR3 nucleotides: TGTGCCAGCAGCTTTGGAGGCGAGAGCTATGGCTACACCTTC.

The V gene is TRBV11-2, the J gene TRBJ1-2; TRBD1 matches at 7 bases. CDR1 is SGHAT and CDR2 is FQNNGV in the germline V gene. The CDR3 has 16 amino acids. After removal of 5 bases from V and 0 bases from J, the junction contained 9 bases not matched to a gene. The CDR3 sequence is CASSQGGRRANYGYTF. The CDR3 region has the DNA TGTGCCAGCAGCCAAGGGGGCAGGAGAGCTAACTATGGCTACACCTTC.

CDR3 residues: CAIIRGYSNQPQHF. Here the CDR3 DNA reads TGTGCCATCATACGGGGTTACAGCAATCAGCCCCAGCATTTT. This rearrangement joins TRBV10-3 to TRBJ1-5; no clear D. Germline V gene data show CDR1 as ENHRY and CDR2 as SYGVKD. CDR3 length: 14 amino acids. The V gene lost 7 bases and the J gene lost 1 base, with 11 bases spanning the gap.

V is TRBV21-1 and J is TRBJ2-7. TRBV21-1 has pseudogene status. The CDR3 length is 12 residues. CDR3 DNA sequence: TGTGCCAGCAGCAAAACCCCCTACGAGCAGTACTTC. Its protein is CASSKTPYEQYF.

The chain employs TRBV30 and TRBJ1-5; D is ambiguous. The germline gives CDR1 GTSNPN, CDR2 SVGIG (reference sequence). V was shortened by 5 bases and J by 4 bases, with 15 bases between the two germline ends. The CDR3 spans 14 residues. The CDR3 nucleotides read TGTGCCTGGTCCGCTGGTTTGCGGAATCAGCCCCAGCATTTT. It specifies CAWSAGLRNQPQHF.

The chain combines TRBV5-1 with TRBJ2-2, with D hard to call. The CDR3 loop spans 13 amino acids. Per germline, CDR1 SGHRS and CDR2 YFSETQ. The V end lost 0 bases, the J end lost 7 bases, and 7 bases lay between the germline ends. In DNA, the CDR3 is TGCGCCAGCAGCTTGGATGGCCTCGGGGAGCTGTTTTTT. Translation gives CASSLDGLGELFF.

The rearrangement uses TRBV6-5 and TRBJ1-4; the D is unclear. Germline loops: CDR1 MNHEY, CDR2 SVGAGI. This CDR3 contains 14 residues. Trimming took off 6 bases at V and 8 bases at J, with 16 bases between the two ends. The CDR3 is CASRDRAQKEKLFF. The DNA of the CDR3 is TGTGCCAGCAGAGACCGGGCCCAGAAGGAAAAACTGTTTTTT.

This chain links TRBV6-6 with TRBJ1-5; D may be TRBD1 (6 bases). CDR1 MNHNY and CDR2 SVGAGI come from the germline V gene (reference sequence). V gave up 9 bases and J gave up 3 bases, with 15 bases separating them. The CDR3 spans 14 residues. The DNA of the CDR3 is TGTGCCAGTACAGGGATCCTCTACAATCAGCCCCAGCATTTT. This translates into CASTGILYNQPQHF.